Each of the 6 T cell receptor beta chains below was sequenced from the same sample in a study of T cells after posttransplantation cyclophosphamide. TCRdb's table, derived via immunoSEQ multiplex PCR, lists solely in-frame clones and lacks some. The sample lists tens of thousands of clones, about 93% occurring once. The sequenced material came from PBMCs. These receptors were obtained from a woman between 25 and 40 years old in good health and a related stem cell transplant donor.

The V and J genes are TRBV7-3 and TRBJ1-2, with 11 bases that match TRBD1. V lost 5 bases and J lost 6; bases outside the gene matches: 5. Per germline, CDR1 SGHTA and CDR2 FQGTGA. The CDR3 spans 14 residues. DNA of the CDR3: TGTGCCAGCAGCAGGACAGGGGGCGATCATGGCTACACCTTC. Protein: CASSRTGGDHGYTF.

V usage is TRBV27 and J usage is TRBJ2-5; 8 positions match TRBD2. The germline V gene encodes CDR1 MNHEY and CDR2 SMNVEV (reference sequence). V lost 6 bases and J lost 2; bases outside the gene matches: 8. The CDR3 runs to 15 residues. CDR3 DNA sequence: TGTGCCAGCAGCCGTAGTCCGGGGGGGCAAGAGACCCAGTACTTC. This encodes CASSRSPGGQETQYF.

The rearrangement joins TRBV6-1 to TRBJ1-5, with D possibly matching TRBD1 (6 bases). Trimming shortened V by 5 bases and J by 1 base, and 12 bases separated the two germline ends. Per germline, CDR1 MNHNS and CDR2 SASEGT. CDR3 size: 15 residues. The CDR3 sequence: CASSRQAGSNQPQHF. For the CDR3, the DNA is TGTGCCAGCAGTCGACAGGCCGGAAGCAATCAGCCCCAGCATTTT.

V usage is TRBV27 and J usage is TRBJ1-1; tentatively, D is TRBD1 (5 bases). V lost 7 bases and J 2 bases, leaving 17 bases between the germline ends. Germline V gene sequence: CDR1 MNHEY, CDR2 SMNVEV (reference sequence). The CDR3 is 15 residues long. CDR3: CASTAGGTGNTEAFF. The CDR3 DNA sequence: TGTGCCAGCACCGCGGGGGGGACTGGTAACACTGAAGCTTTCTTT.

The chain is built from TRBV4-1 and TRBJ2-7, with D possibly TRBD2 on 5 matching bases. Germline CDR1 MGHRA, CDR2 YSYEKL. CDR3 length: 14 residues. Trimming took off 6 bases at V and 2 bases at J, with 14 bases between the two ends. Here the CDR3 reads CASSAGVSTYEQYF. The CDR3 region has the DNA TGCGCCAGCAGTGCCGGGGTCTCTACCTACGAGCAGTACTTC.

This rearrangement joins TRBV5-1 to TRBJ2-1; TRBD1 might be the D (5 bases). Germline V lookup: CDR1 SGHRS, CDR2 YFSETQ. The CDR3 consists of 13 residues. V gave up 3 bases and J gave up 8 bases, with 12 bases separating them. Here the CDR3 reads CASSSTTEHEQFF. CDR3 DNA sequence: TGCGCCAGCAGCTCGACGACAGAGCATGAGCAGTTCTTC.